Below, 14 T cell receptor beta chains from the same sample are listed, as sequenced in a study of spatial heterogeneity in lung cancer. Specified time point: blood at routine non-recurrence follow-up after resection. TCRdb re-analysed the 5' RACE reads in MiXCR, keeping a single row per CDR3 protein. The repertoire holds approximately 70,000 distinct CDR3 sequences, approximately 9% seen once, with 1.9% in the top ten. This specimen consisted of PBMCs, obtained at follow-up. These receptor sequences come from a female donor with early-stage non-small cell lung cancer.

There are many counts of this clonotype. The CDR3 is CASSLESGYTF. DNA for the CDR3: TGTGCCAGCAGCTTAGAATCAGGCTACACCTTC. This chain links TRBV7-9 with TRBJ1-2, with D hard to call. V was trimmed by 1 base and J by 8 bases, leaving 5 bases between them. Germline V CDR1 and CDR2: SEHNR, FQNEAQ (reference sequence). CDR3 length: 11 amino acids.

CDR3 sequence: CASSLGLAGTTGELFF. CDR3 nucleotides: TGTGCCAGCAGCTTAGGACTAGCGGGAACTACCGGGGAGCTGTTTTTT. V gene TRBV11-3 combines with J gene TRBJ2-2, with 11 bases matching TRBD2. Germline V gene sequence: CDR1 SGHNT, CDR2 YENEEA. There are 16 residues in the CDR3. Trimming cost V 1 base and J 5 bases; bases outside gene matches: 3.

The rearrangement uses TRBV18 and TRBJ1-1, with D maybe TRBD1 (5 bases). V gave up 0 bases and J gave up 5 bases, with 10 bases separating them. The V gene's germline CDR1 is KGHSH and CDR2 LQKENI. The CDR3 extends over 14 amino acids. Here the CDR3 reads CASSPPGRRTEAFF. The CDR3 DNA is TGTGCCAGCTCACCACCGGGACGGCGGACTGAAGCTTTCTTT.

The sample holds a few counts of this clonotype. This chain uses TRBV10-3 with TRBJ1-1; a possible D gene is TRBD1 (5 bases). Germline V lookup: CDR1 ENHRY, CDR2 SYGVKD. There are 14 residues in the CDR3. Trimming took off 11 bases at V and 4 bases at J, with 20 bases between the two ends. CDR3 residues: CASTPKYQGTEAFF. Here the CDR3 DNA reads TGTGCCTCCACCCCGAAATACCAGGGCACTGAAGCTTTCTTT.

At least ten counts were recorded for this clonotype. The chain employs TRBV20-1 and TRBJ2-7; 7 bases are a match to TRBD1. Germline-derived CDR1 and CDR2 are DFQATT and SNEGSKA (reference sequence). J was trimmed by 2 bases and V by 5 bases; bases with no gene match: 9. The CDR3 spans 14 residues. CDR3 DNA: TGCAGTGCTGAGGGATCCGGGACAGCCTACGAGCAGTACTTC. Its protein product is CSAEGSGTAYEQYF.

This clonotype showed up many times. The chain employs TRBV11-1 and TRBJ2-7; 12 bases are a match to TRBD1. Looked up from germline, CDR1 is SGHAT and CDR2 is FQDESV (reference sequence). The J segment lost 7 bases and the V segment lost 2 bases, leaving 9 bases of the junction unmatched. The CDR3 sequence is 16 residues long. DNA for the CDR3: TGTGCCAGCAGCTTATGGACGGGACAGGGGGCGGATGAGCAGTACTTC. It encodes CASSLWTGQGADEQYF.

This clonotype was recorded a few times. The gene calls are TRBV20-1 and TRBJ2-2, with 7 bases aligning to TRBD2. This CDR3 spans 13 amino acids. The germline gives CDR1 DFQATT, CDR2 SNEGSKA (reference sequence). The junction had 7 bases not matched to a gene; V was cut back by 6 bases and J by 6 bases. CDR3 in DNA: TGCAGTGCAGATCCTACTAGCGCCGGGGAGCTGTTTTTT. Translated: CSADPTSAGELFF.

Ten or more counts support this clonotype. The chain uses TRBV5-1 and TRBJ2-5; the D gene is possibly TRBD2 (5 bases). The CDR3 runs 14 residues. Germline V gene data show CDR1 as SGHRS and CDR2 as YFSETQ. V was shortened by 2 bases and J by 5 bases, with 13 bases between the two germline ends. This CDR3 is CASSFTEGWETQYF. CDR3 bases: TGCGCCAGCAGCTTCACTGAGGGTTGGGAGACCCAGTACTTC. The full variable domain, in which reference TRBV5-1 and TRBJ2-5 provide the parts outside the CDR3, is KAGVTQTPRYLIKTRGQQVTLSCSPISGHRSVSWYQQTPGQGLQFLFEYFSETQRNKGNFPGRFSGRQFSNSRSEMNVSTLELGDSALYLCASSFTEGWETQYFGPGTRLLVL.

The genes are TRBV7-9 and TRBJ1-3; the match to TRBD1 covers 7 bases. The germline V gene encodes CDR1 SEHNR and CDR2 FQNEAQ (reference sequence). The CDR3 runs to 16 residues. V trimming: 5 bases; J trimming: 8 bases; junction bases outside the gene matches: 15. The CDR3 nucleotides read TGTGCCAGCAGCCACTCTCGTTCACAGGGGCTGGACACCATATATTTT. Translation: CASSHSRSQGLDTIYF.

This clonotype was seen ten or more times. This chain joins TRBV28 and TRBJ2-6, with a tentative D call TRBD1 (5 bases). V was cut by 2 bases and J by 3 bases, with 8 bases left in between. This CDR3 contains 15 residues. Germline CDR1 is MDHEN and CDR2 is SYDVKM. The CDR3 nucleotides are TGTGCCAGCAGTTTAAACAGGCGTGGGGCCAACGTCCTGACTTTC. Residues: CASSLNRRGANVLTF.

This clonotype was counted only a few times. The J gene is TRBJ2-1, the V gene TRBV5-1; possible D gene TRBD2, 6 bases. This CDR3 region has 19 residues. The germline V and J ends were trimmed by 3 bases and 3 bases, with 25 bases remaining between them. Germline V gene data show CDR1 as SGHRS and CDR2 as YFSETQ. Here the CDR3 DNA reads TGCGCCAGCAGCTCCTACGGTCCAACTTCCGGGACTCACTACAATGAGCAGTTCTTC. Amino acids: CASSSYGPTSGTHYNEQFF.

The chain employs TRBV7-8 and TRBJ1-4; 7 nucleotides agree with TRBD1. The germline CDR1 and CDR2 sequences are SGHVS and FQNEAQ. The V segment lost 5 bases and the J segment 4 bases; nucleotides outside the gene matches: 1. The CDR3 extends over 13 amino acids. CDR3: CASSGTVNEKLFF. The CDR3 nucleotides are TGTGCCAGCAGCGGGACAGTTAATGAAAAACTGTTTTTT.

Ten or more counts support this clonotype. The V gene is TRBV5-1, the J gene TRBJ2-3; D unclear. The CDR3 length is 16 residues. The germline V gene has CDR1 SGHRS and CDR2 YFSETQ. The V gene lost 2 bases and the J gene lost 1 base, with 14 bases spanning the gap. The CDR3 nucleotides read TGCGCCAGCAGCTTAATGGACCTTGCTGGCACAGATACGCAGTATTTT. Its protein product is CASSLMDLAGTDTQYF.

There are many counts of this clonotype. The rearrangement links TRBV5-4 to TRBJ1-4; D gene ambiguous. Germline CDR1 and CDR2: SGHNT and YYREEE (reference sequence). Between the trimmed V and J ends, which lost 2 bases and 3 bases, there was a span of 8 bases. This CDR3 region has 14 residues. The CDR3, as DNA: TGTGCCAGCAGCTTTATTGGGGCTAATGAAAAACTGTTTTTT. Translating it yields CASSFIGANEKLFF.